Presented here are 8 T cell receptor beta chains from one specimen sequenced in a study of T cell repertoires in cytomegalovirus infection. TCRdb re-derived calls from the reads in MiXCR, one entry per CDR3 protein. Among roughly 920,000 distinct CDR3 sequences listed, approximately 30% were seen once. Their specific antigens are unknown. Sequencing used cultured CD8+ T cells from PBMCs, obtained from culture after CMV antigen stimulation. These TCRs come from a human donor in good health (CMV status not recorded). Some clones in this sample may be carry-over from other donors' samples.

As to this clonotype: A much more abundant neighbour one base away suggests this may be a read error. This chain links TRBV27 with TRBJ2-4; 8 nucleotides agree with TRBD2. From germline, CDR1 is MNHEY and CDR2 SMNVEV (reference sequence). This CDR3 spans 15 amino acids. CDR3 residues: CANSSPGGGPSIQYF. The CDR3 DNA sequence: TGTGCCAACAGTTCCCCCGGGGGGGGCCCTTCCATTCAGTACTTC.

The chain joins TRBV12-3 or TRBV12-4 to TRBJ1-2; a weak D match, TRBD1 (6 bases). The length of the CDR3 is 14 residues. V shed 6 bases and J shed 1 base, with 12 bases lying between them. CDR3 bases: TGTGCCAGCAGAGGGACATGGGATAACTATGGCTACACCTTC. The encoded protein is CASRGTWDNYGYTF.

The rearrangement uses TRBV7-9 and TRBJ2-6; D remains unclear. CDR3 length: 17 amino acids. Germline V CDR1 and CDR2: SEHNR, FQNEAQ (reference sequence). V gave up 5 bases and J gave up 4 bases, with 18 bases separating them. The CDR3 loop is CASSPPALGDGANVLTF. CDR3 bases: TGTGCCAGCAGCCCCCCCGCCCTGGGTGACGGGGCCAACGTCCTGACTTTC.

This clonotype was detected a few times. The rearrangement joins TRBV24-1 to TRBJ2-3; D is perhaps TRBD1 (5 bases). Trimming stripped 3 bases from V and 5 bases from J, with 20 bases between. CDR3 length equals 17 residues. The germline gives CDR1 KGHDR, CDR2 SFDVKD. CDR3 in DNA: TGTGCCACCAGTGATAGGCGCCAGGGAACATACGTAGATACGCAGTATTTT. Amino acid sequence: CATSDRRQGTYVDTQYF.

This clonotype appeared a few times. V is TRBV7-3 and J is TRBJ2-3, with 11 bases fitting TRBD2. Germline CDR1 is SGHTA and CDR2 is FQGTGA. The V segment lost 0 bases and the J segment 2 bases; nucleotides outside the gene matches: 4. The CDR3 sequence is 17 residues long. The CDR3 region is CASSLTPSGGITDTQYF. Written as DNA, the CDR3 is TGTGCCAGCAGCTTAACGCCTAGCGGGGGGATCACAGATACGCAGTATTTT.

This clonotype was recorded a few times. This rearrangement joins TRBV2 to TRBJ2-1; 7 nucleotides align to TRBD1. The CDR3 loop spans 14 amino acids. V was pared by 3 bases and J by 4 bases, with 3 bases of the junction left unmatched. Germline lookup yields CDR1 SNHLY and CDR2 FYNNEI. The CDR3: CASSERGQYNEQFF. The CDR3 region has the DNA TGTGCCAGCAGTGAGAGGGGGCAGTACAATGAGCAGTTCTTC.

Ten or more counts support this clonotype. CDR3 DNA sequence: TGTGCCAGCAGCGCGTCTCCCGGGACTAGCGACACCGGGGAGCTGTTTTTT. Encoded protein: CASSASPGTSDTGELFF. This chain connects TRBV7-9 to TRBJ2-2, with TRBD2 matching over 10 bases. Germline CDR1 and CDR2: SEHNR and FQNEAQ (reference sequence). CDR3 length: 17 amino acids. With V trimmed by 5 bases and J by 3 bases, 9 bases remained unmatched.

The chain carries TRBV28 and TRBJ2-7, with D unresolved. V lost 8 bases, J lost 0 bases, and 8 bases lay in between. In germline, CDR1 is MDHEN, CDR2 SYDVKM. There are 12 residues in the CDR3. Here the CDR3 reads CASGRTSYEQYV. For the CDR3, the DNA is TGTGCCAGCGGCAGAACCTCCTACGAGCAGTACGTC.